Shown below are 13 T cell receptor beta chains from a single sample sequenced in a study of cytomegalovirus exposure and HLA in healthy donors. The PCR used 60 Vbeta and 13 Jbeta primers. Clones were sequenced by immunoSEQ multiplex PCR, and TCRdb holds only the in-frame ones, with some missing. The sample has over 85,000 clones, around three quarters seen once. The sequencing sample was made of PBMCs. All receptors come from a woman in her twenties or thirties in good health and CMV-seronegative.

CDR3: CSARTGESPEAFF. For the CDR3, the DNA is TGCAGCGCCCGGACAGGGGAGTCCCCTGAAGCTTTCTTT. The rearrangement links TRBV29-1 to TRBJ1-1; TRBD1 aligns across 9 bases. The CDR3 loop spans 13 amino acids. Germline CDR1 is SQVTM and CDR2 is ANQGSEA. V lost 7 bases, J lost 6 bases, and 9 bases stayed unmatched.

The gene calls are TRBV9 and TRBJ2-3, with 7 bases fitting TRBD2. The CDR3 length is 15 residues. The J segment lost 3 bases and the V segment lost 5 bases, leaving 9 bases of the junction unmatched. In germline, CDR1 is SGDLS, CDR2 YYNGEE. The CDR3 DNA reads TGTGCCAGCAGTGCCGGGACCGGGGGGACAGATACGCAGTATTTT. It is translated as CASSAGTGGTDTQYF. The full variable domain, rest sourced from reference TRBV9 and TRBJ2-3, is DSGVTQTPKHLITATGQRVTLRCSPRSGDLSVYWYQQSLDQGLQFLIQYYNGEERAKGNILERFSAQQFPDLHSELNLSSLELGDSALYFCASSAGTGGTDTQYFGPGTRLTVL.

This sequence joins TRBV6-5 and TRBJ1-2, with D possibly being TRBD1 (5 bases). Trimming pared 6 bases from V and 4 bases from J, leaving 12 bases between. The germline CDR1 and CDR2 sequences are MNHEY and SVGAGI. CDR3 size: 13 residues. CDR3 sequence reads: CASRPGGSYGYTF. CDR3 coding DNA: TGTGCCAGCAGACCCGGGGGGAGCTATGGCTACACCTTC.

CDR3 in DNA: TGTGCCAGCAGTCTGCGGGACAGGGATTACGAGCAGTACTTC. This sequence encodes CASSLRDRDYEQYF. J is TRBJ2-7 and V is TRBV27, with 9 nucleotides matching TRBD1. This CDR3 is 14 amino acids long. The ends lost 5 bases at V and 4 bases at J; junction bases unmatched: 6. Germline V gene sequence: CDR1 MNHEY, CDR2 SMNVEV (reference sequence).

The chain joins TRBV2 to TRBJ1-5; the match to TRBD1 covers 10 bases. CDR1 is SNHLY, CDR2 FYNNEI, per germline. V lost 6 bases and J lost 0; bases outside the gene matches: 2. The CDR3 length is 15 residues. The CDR3 DNA follows: TGTGCCAGCAGCGGGGACAGGGGTAGCAATCAGCCCCAGCATTTT. The encoded protein is CASSGDRGSNQPQHF.

The CDR3 is CSVGTGMSGNTIYF. CDR3 nucleotides: TGCAGCGTCGGGACAGGGATGTCTGGAAACACCATATATTTT. This chain connects TRBV29-1 to TRBJ1-3; 9 bases align to TRBD1. Trimming took 6 bases from V and 1 from J; bases not matched to a gene: 4. Germline V gives CDR1 SQVTM, CDR2 ANQGSEA. CDR3 size: 14 residues. Full variable domain (remainder filled in from reference TRBV29-1 and TRBJ1-3): SAVISQKPSRDICQRGTSLTIQCQVDSQVTMMFWYRQQPGQSLTLIATANQGSEATYESGFVIDKFPISRPNLTFSTLTVSNMSPEDSSIYLCSVGTGMSGNTIYFGEGSWLTVV.

The chain couples TRBV30 to TRBJ1-3; 9 bases map to TRBD1. In germline, CDR1 is GTSNPN, CDR2 SVGIG (reference sequence). Germline trimming cut 3 bases from V and 4 bases from J; bases unmatched to any gene: 1. This CDR3 has 13 residues. CDR3 region: CAWRGTGGNTIYF. The CDR3 nucleotides read TGTGCCTGGAGAGGGACAGGGGGAAACACCATATATTTT.

The rearrangement uses TRBV25-1 and TRBJ2-5, with TRBD1 matching 7 bases. The V gene's germline CDR1 is MGHDK and CDR2 SYGVNS. V shed 8 bases and J 0 bases; nucleotides not matched to a gene: 12. CDR3 length equals 16 residues. The CDR3 loop is CASPHGRDRDQETQYF. The CDR3, as DNA: TGTGCCAGCCCCCACGGCCGGGACAGAGACCAAGAGACCCAGTACTTC.

V and J are TRBV19 and TRBJ2-5; D is perhaps TRBD2 (6 bases). This CDR3 has 13 amino acids. Germline CDR1 is LNHDA and CDR2 is SQIVND (reference sequence). Trimming took 3 bases from V and 4 from J, leaving 9 bases between them. CDR3 DNA sequence: TGTGCCAGTAGTATCATGGGAGGAGAGACCCAGTACTTC. Its translation is CASSIMGGETQYF.

The CDR3 nucleotides are TGCGCCAGCAGAGGAGGGATCCGAGGTGAGCAGTTCTTC. Residues: CASRGGIRGEQFF. The J gene is TRBJ2-1, the V gene TRBV4-3; TRBD2 might be the D (6 bases). V lost 6 bases and J 9 bases, leaving 15 bases between the germline ends. The CDR3 is 13 amino acids. The germline CDR1 and CDR2 sequences are LGHNA and YSLEER.

The chain has TRBV9 and TRBJ2-2, with 7 bases fitting TRBD1. This CDR3 is 19 amino acids long. Looked up from germline, CDR1 is SGDLS and CDR2 is YYNGEE. Unmatched junction bases numbered 13, after V lost 2 bases and J lost 0 bases. CDR3 sequence: CASSVTGTVLNSNTGELFF. The CDR3 region has the DNA TGTGCCAGCAGCGTCACCGGGACAGTACTTAATTCGAACACCGGGGAGCTGTTTTTT.

The gene calls are TRBV28 and TRBJ2-7, with TRBD1 identical over 7 bases. The CDR3 spans 13 residues. In germline, CDR1 is MDHEN, CDR2 SYDVKM. J gave up 7 bases and V 7 bases, and 10 bases lay outside the gene matches. CDR3 in amino acids: CASNLRPDREQYF. CDR3 nucleotides: TGTGCCAGCAACTTACGACCGGACAGGGAGCAGTACTTC.

The chain has TRBV28 and TRBJ1-6; D unresolved. The CDR3 covers 16 residues. Trimming took off 5 bases at V and 8 bases at J, with 19 bases between the two ends. Germline V lookup: CDR1 MDHEN, CDR2 SYDVKM. The CDR3 spells CASSIVSGLDDSPLHF. As DNA, the CDR3 is TGTGCCAGCAGTATAGTATCGGGGTTGGACGATTCACCCCTCCACTTT.